Presented here are 32 T cell receptor beta chains from one specimen sequenced in a study of T cells after yellow fever vaccination. TCRdb re-derived calls from the 5' RACE reads in MiXCR, one entry per CDR3 protein. The repertoire holds under 55,000 distinct CDR3 sequences, with 6.8% as singletons. Sequenced here: CD8+ T cells not binding an NS4B(214-222) dextramer, sorted from PBMCs, sampled 45 days after the yellow fever booster vaccination. The receptors were gathered from a man aged 25 to 40 who received the YFV17D yellow fever vaccine.

The J gene is TRBJ2-5, the V gene TRBV15; D is perhaps TRBD1 (5 bases). This CDR3 is 14 amino acids long. Deletions cut 4 bases from V and 7 bases from J, with 16 bases between. Germline V gene lookup returns CDR1 LNHNV and CDR2 YYDKDF (reference sequence). The CDR3 region is CATSTRGRPGTQYF. Written as DNA, the CDR3 is TGTGCCACCAGCACTAGGGGCAGGCCGGGGACCCAGTACTTC.

This clonotype was seen at least ten times. The chain recombines TRBV4-1 with TRBJ2-7; the match to TRBD2 covers 14 bases. Germline V gene sequence: CDR1 MGHRA, CDR2 YSYEKL. With 3 bases clipped from V and 2 bases from J, the junction kept 0 bases outside the gene matches. This CDR3 spans 15 amino acids. The CDR3 sequence: CASSQGLAGAYEQYF. The CDR3 DNA sequence: TGCGCCAGCAGCCAGGGACTAGCGGGGGCCTACGAGCAGTACTTC.

This clonotype has a count of ten or more. The J gene is TRBJ2-7, the V gene TRBV6-5, with TRBD2 identical over 12 bases. Germline values: CDR1 MNHEY, CDR2 SVGAGI. After removal of 10 bases from V and 6 bases from J, the junction contained 4 bases not matched to a gene. The CDR3 runs to 12 residues. CDR3 sequence (DNA): TGTGCCACCGGACTAGCGGGATTCGAGCAGTACTTC. Protein: CATGLAGFEQYF.

This clonotype appeared many times. The J gene is TRBJ2-7, the V gene TRBV20-1, with D perhaps being TRBD1 or TRBD2 (7 bases each). Trimming cost V 6 bases and J 3 bases, with 15 bases left between them. CDR1 DFQATT and CDR2 SNEGSKA come from the germline V gene (reference sequence). There are 13 residues in the CDR3. The DNA for the CDR3 is TGCAGTGCCGCAGGGGGGGACTACTACGAGCAGTACTTC. Residues: CSAAGGDYYEQYF.

This clonotype was recorded many times. CDR3 nucleotide sequence: TGTGCCAGCAGCCAACCGGGACCACCGGTCCCCGGGGAGCTGTTTTTT. Translated: CASSQPGPPVPGELFF. The chain couples TRBV6-2 or TRBV6-3 to TRBJ2-2, with D perhaps matching TRBD1 or TRBD2 (5 bases each). V was shortened by 6 bases and J by 6 bases, with 20 bases between the two germline ends. The length of the CDR3 is 16 residues. The germline V gene encodes CDR1 MNHEY and CDR2 SVGEGT.

This clonotype was recorded at least ten times. The V and J genes are TRBV29-1 and TRBJ1-1, with 8 bases aligning to TRBD1. The CDR3 extends over 14 amino acids. V dropped 6 bases and J dropped 4; count of bases not matched to a gene: 10. The germline V gene has CDR1 SQVTM and CDR2 ANQGSEA. The CDR3 loop is CSVDREGFGTEAFF. CDR3 nucleotide sequence: TGCAGCGTGGACAGGGAGGGTTTTGGCACTGAAGCTTTCTTT.

On this clonotype itself: Since a much larger clone is just one base distant, this may be a read error. The CDR3 loop reads CASSSPEGGYYEQYF. CDR3 nucleotide sequence: TGTGCCAGCAGTTCTCCCGAAGGGGGGTACTACGAGCAGTACTTC. V is TRBV12-3 or TRBV12-4 and J is TRBJ2-7; perhaps D is TRBD1 or TRBD2 (6 bases each). The CDR3 has 15 amino acids. Trimming removed 4 bases at V and 3 bases at J, with 16 bases between.

The table lists this clonotype with many counts. V usage is TRBV15 and J usage is TRBJ2-3; 8 bases match TRBD2. Germline-derived CDR1 and CDR2 are LNHNV and YYDKDF (reference sequence). J was trimmed by 2 bases and V by 0 bases; bases with no gene match: 7. There are 17 residues in the CDR3. The CDR3 is CATSRDLSGLDTDTQYF. The DNA for the CDR3 is TGTGCCACCAGCAGAGATTTATCGGGACTAGACACAGATACGCAGTATTTT. Combining the CDR3 with reference TRBV15 and TRBJ2-3 gives the whole variable domain DAMVIQNPRYQVTQFGKPVTLSCSQTLNHNVMYWYQQKSSQAPKLLFHYYDKDFNNEADTPDNFQSRRPNTSFCFLDIRSPGLGDTAMYLCATSRDLSGLDTDTQYFGPGTRLTVL.

Of note for this clonotype: Since a much larger clone is just one base distant, this may be a read error. J is TRBJ2-7 and V is TRBV7-8, with 9 bases fitting TRBD2. Trimming cost V 7 bases and J 7 bases; bases outside gene matches: 11. Germline values: CDR1 SGHVS, CDR2 FQNEAQ. The CDR3 covers 14 residues. The CDR3 loop reads CASNPQAGGGEQYF. Written as DNA, the CDR3 is TGTGCCAGCAATCCCCAAGCGGGAGGTGGGGAGCAGTACTTC.

In this sample, this clonotype turned up a few times. The chain is built from TRBV11-3 and TRBJ2-5; possible D gene TRBD2, 6 bases. V shed 5 bases and J shed 8 bases, with 15 bases lying between them. This CDR3 has 13 amino acids. CDR1 is SGHNT and CDR2 is YENEEA in the germline V gene. In DNA form, the CDR3 reads TGTGCCAGCAGCCCGGACTGGGCGGGAACCCAGTACTTC. Protein product: CASSPDWAGTQYF. Full variable domain (missing parts from reference TRBV11-3 and TRBJ2-5): EAGVVQSPRYKIIEKKQPVAFWCNPISGHNTLYWYLQNLGQGPELLIRYENEEAVDDSQLPKDRFSAERLKGVDSTLKIQPAELGDSAVYLCASSPDWAGTQYFGPGTRLLVL.

This clonotype has just a few counts. This chain uses TRBV6-5 with TRBJ2-5; D unresolved. The ends were cut back, 0 bases at V and 7 bases at J, with 15 bases in the middle. There are 15 residues in the CDR3. CDR1 is MNHEY and CDR2 is SVGAGI in the germline V gene. The CDR3 DNA reads as TGTGCCAGCAGTTACTCGAGTGGCAGGTCAGGGACCCAGTACTTC. Protein: CASSYSSGRSGTQYF.

This clonotype was found many times. The chain couples TRBV20-1 to TRBJ2-7; a possible D gene is TRBD2 (6 bases). The CDR3 sequence is 14 residues long. Trimming pared 6 bases from V and 4 bases from J, leaving 19 bases between. Germline CDR1 reads DFQATT; CDR2 reads SNEGSKA (reference sequence). The CDR3 spells CSATRLAGRYEQYF. Here the CDR3 DNA reads TGCAGTGCGACCCGTTTGGCGGGAAGGTACGAGCAGTACTTC.

This clonotype was picked up many times. The V and J genes are TRBV27 and TRBJ2-3; the match to TRBD2 covers 8 bases. Trimming took 4 bases from V and 4 from J; bases not matched to a gene: 7. The length of the CDR3 is 15 residues. Germline assignment: CDR1 MNHEY and CDR2 SMNVEV (reference sequence). The CDR3 sequence: CASSWIGGASDTQYF. CDR3 sequence (DNA): TGTGCCAGCAGTTGGATCGGGGGGGCGTCAGATACGCAGTATTTT.

This clonotype appeared many times. The chain is built from TRBV20-1 and TRBJ2-7; 7 nucleotides match TRBD2. This CDR3 contains 13 residues. J was trimmed by 2 bases and V by 2 bases; bases with no gene match: 3. In germline, CDR1 is DFQATT, CDR2 SNEGSKA (reference sequence). The CDR3, as DNA: TGCAGTGCTAGATCTGCGGGAGCCTACGAGCAGTACTTC. Translating it yields CSARSAGAYEQYF.

This chain links TRBV11-2 with TRBJ2-2; D is unresolved. The CDR3 contains 14 residues. Germline V lookup: CDR1 SGHAT, CDR2 FQNNGV. Trimming took 2 bases from V and 7 from J, leaving 11 bases between them. The CDR3 region has the DNA TGTGCCAGCAGCTTATGGTCGGTTAGCGGGGAGCTGTTTTTT. The encoded protein is CASSLWSVSGELFF.

The table lists this clonotype with many counts. The V and J genes are TRBV28 and TRBJ2-5, with 9 bases lining up with TRBD1. V lost 5 bases, J lost 4 bases, and 11 bases stayed unmatched. Germline CDR1 and CDR2: MDHEN and SYDVKM. The CDR3 is made up of 16 amino acids. The DNA of the CDR3 is TGTGCCAGCAGTACCCCAAGGACAGGGGATCGAGAGACCCAGTACTTC. This sequence encodes CASSTPRTGDRETQYF.

This clonotype showed up many times. The rearrangement joins TRBV14 to TRBJ2-7; no clear D. Germline loops: CDR1 SGHDN, CDR2 FVKESK. Trimming stripped 5 bases from V and 0 bases from J, with 2 bases between. The CDR3 runs to 11 residues. CDR3 sequence (DNA): TGTGCCAGCAGCGTCTCCTACGAGCAGTACTTC. This codes for CASSVSYEQYF.

This rearrangement joins TRBV4-3 to TRBJ2-7; 7 bases match TRBD2. The CDR3 sequence is 16 residues long. V trimming: 4 bases; J trimming: 2 bases; junction bases outside the gene matches: 11. Per the germline V gene, CDR1 is LGHNA and CDR2 is YSLEER. The CDR3 nucleotides are TGCGCCAGCAGCCCAACAGCTAGCGGAGGAACCTACGAGCAGTACTTC. This sequence encodes CASSPTASGGTYEQYF.

Ten or more counts support this clonotype. This chain uses TRBV20-1 with TRBJ2-1, with 12 bases that match TRBD2. The germline V gene has CDR1 DFQATT and CDR2 SNEGSKA (reference sequence). V shed 1 base, J shed 6 bases, and the junction held 7 bases outside the gene matches. CDR3 length: 16 amino acids. The CDR3, as DNA: TGCAGTGCTAGAGGTACTACTAGCGGGAGGTCCAATGAGCAGTTCTTC. Translated, it gives CSARGTTSGRSNEQFF.

Many counts were recorded for this clonotype. This chain connects TRBV6-2 or TRBV6-3 to TRBJ2-5, with D possibly called TRBD1 or TRBD2 (5 bases each). V lost 7 bases and J lost 7, with 22 bases in between. This CDR3 has 15 amino acids. CDR1 and CDR2 (germline): MNHEY, SVGEGT. This chain's CDR3 is CASTYPRGGPWTQYF. CDR3 nucleotide sequence: TGTGCCAGCACCTACCCTCGGGGCGGCCCTTGGACCCAGTACTTC.

At least ten counts were recorded for this clonotype. The gene calls are TRBV20-1 and TRBJ1-5; D is perhaps TRBD1 (6 bases). The ends were cut back, 5 bases at V and 4 bases at J, with 18 bases in the middle. Germline CDR1 reads DFQATT; CDR2 reads SNEGSKA (reference sequence). The CDR3 runs to 15 residues. Here the CDR3 reads CSAVNPGQSNQPQHF. For the CDR3, the DNA is TGCAGTGCTGTTAATCCGGGACAATCAAATCAGCCCCAGCATTTT.

CDR3 residues: CASSQGARGAETDTQYF. As DNA, the CDR3 is TGCGCCAGCAGCCAAGGTGCCAGAGGAGCGGAAACAGATACGCAGTATTTT. The J gene is TRBJ2-3, the V gene TRBV4-1; tentatively, D is TRBD2 (5 bases). The CDR3 consists of 17 residues. From germline, CDR1 is MGHRA and CDR2 YSYEKL. V was pared by 1 base and J by 3 bases, with 17 bases between.

This clonotype was detected ten times or more. The genes are TRBV27 and TRBJ2-7; D remains unclear. Germline V lookup: CDR1 MNHEY, CDR2 SMNVEV (reference sequence). Trimming removed 0 bases at V and 0 bases at J, with 9 bases between. This CDR3 region has 15 residues. The CDR3 region is CASSLSGVSSYEQYF. In DNA, the CDR3 is TGTGCCAGCAGTTTATCTGGGGTCAGCTCCTACGAGCAGTACTTC.

This clonotype has ten or more counts. The rearrangement links TRBV28 to TRBJ2-1, with a weak D call TRBD2 (5 bases). The CDR3 spans 17 residues. CDR1 and CDR2 (germline): MDHEN, SYDVKM. Trimming pared 5 bases from V and 6 bases from J, leaving 23 bases between. CDR3 residues: CASSPEVRRGPINEQFF. The CDR3, as DNA: TGTGCCAGCAGTCCTGAAGTGAGGCGAGGGCCTATCAATGAGCAGTTCTTC.

This clonotype has ten or more counts. The V call is TRBV6-2 or TRBV6-3, the J call TRBJ2-3, with D hard to call. The CDR3 consists of 14 residues. Trimming took off 1 base at V and 4 bases at J, with 9 bases between the two ends. Germline V gives CDR1 MNHEY, CDR2 SVGEGT. The CDR3 DNA is TGTGCCAGCAGTTACTTGGGTCCGGCAGATACGCAGTATTTT. As protein: CASSYLGPADTQYF.

V and J are TRBV11-1 and TRBJ2-5; 7 nucleotides match TRBD1. Germline V gives CDR1 SGHAT, CDR2 FQDESV (reference sequence). CDR3 size: 15 residues. The V and J ends lost 0 bases and 2 bases, in that order; junction bases with no gene match: 3. The CDR3 DNA follows: TGTGCCAGCAGCTTAGCAGGGGGACAGCAAGAGACCCAGTACTTC. This sequence encodes CASSLAGGQQETQYF. Looking up the rest from reference TRBV11-1 and TRBJ2-5 gives the full variable domain: EAEVAQSPRYKITEKSQAVAFWCDPISGHATLYWYRQILGQGPELLVQFQDESVVDDSQLPKDRFSAERLKGVDSTLKIQPAELGDSAMYLCASSLAGGQQETQYFGPGTRLLVL.

This clonotype was observed a handful of times. CDR3 in amino acids: CASSISGGTLEQFF. DNA for the CDR3: TGTGCCAGTAGTATAAGTGGCGGGACCCTTGAGCAGTTCTTC. The rearrangement links TRBV19 to TRBJ2-1, with D possibly TRBD2 on 6 matching bases. The V gene's germline CDR1 is LNHDA and CDR2 SQIVND (reference sequence). The V and J ends lost 2 bases and 9 bases respectively, with 14 bases between them. CDR3 length: 14 residues. Supplemented by reference TRBV19 and TRBJ2-1, the full variable domain reads DGGITQSPKYLFRKEGQNVTLSCEQNLNHDAMYWYRQDPGQGLRLIYYSQIVNDFQKGDIAEGYSVSREKKESFPLTVTSAQKNPTAFYLCASSISGGTLEQFFGPGTRLTVL.

This clonotype was seen many times. The chain uses TRBV30 and TRBJ2-7; the match to TRBD1 covers 7 bases. V was clipped by 1 base and J by 3 bases; unmatched bases: 9. Germline CDR1 GTSNPN, CDR2 SVGIG (reference sequence). The CDR3 is made up of 15 amino acids. This CDR3 reads CAWSEGQRPYYEQYF. In nucleotides, the CDR3 is TGTGCCTGGAGTGAGGGACAGCGCCCCTACTACGAGCAGTACTTC.

This clonotype was seen repeatedly, ten times or more. V usage is TRBV29-1 and J usage is TRBJ2-1; the match to TRBD2 covers 7 bases. Germline CDR1 is SQVTM and CDR2 is ANQGSEA. Trimming took 6 bases from V and 2 from J; bases not matched to a gene: 7. This CDR3 has 14 amino acids. The CDR3 region has the DNA TGCAGCGTGGAGGGACTACCCCCCTACAATGAGCAGTTCTTC. It encodes CSVEGLPPYNEQFF.

In this sample, this clonotype turned up many times. The rearrangement links TRBV4-3 to TRBJ2-3, with a tentative D call TRBD2 (6 bases). Germline loops: CDR1 LGHNA, CDR2 YSLEER. Trimming removed 1 base from V and 0 bases from J, with 11 bases in between. The CDR3 is made up of 16 amino acids. Here the CDR3 DNA reads TGCGCCAGCAGCCAAGGTATAGCGGAAAGCACAGATACGCAGTATTTT. This translates into CASSQGIAESTDTQYF.

This clonotype was counted ten times or more. The V call is TRBV7-2, the J call TRBJ2-5, with D unresolved. CDR1 and CDR2 (germline): SGHTA, FQGNSA. The length of the CDR3 is 11 residues. The ends were cut back, 5 bases at V and 10 bases at J, with 11 bases in the middle. The CDR3 loop is CASSPRGDQYF. The CDR3 DNA sequence: TGTGCCAGCAGCCCCCGTGGAGACCAGTACTTC.

This clonotype was observed a handful of times. This chain connects TRBV4-3 to TRBJ2-7; D call uncertain. The V gene's germline CDR1 is LGHNA and CDR2 YSLEER. The CDR3 extends over 16 amino acids. Trimming took off 4 bases at V and 3 bases at J, with 19 bases between the two ends. CDR3 DNA: TGCGCCAGCAGCCTTCCAATTCCAGACCGCCTCTACGAGCAGTACTTC. Translated, it gives CASSLPIPDRLYEQYF.